This T cell receptor (beta chain) was recorded in a study of blood T cell repertoires in COVID-19 (dated by TCRdb to about 2020). Broadly, across the study: Samples covering the acute and convalescent phases of COVID-19 were provided by collaborators in the United States, Italy and Spain. The material from the prospective study consisted of cDNA or gDNA derived from T cells, B-cell-depleted T cells, or PBMCs. The dataset comprised deeply sampled blood TCRbeta repertoires from subjects exposed to, actively infected with, or recovered from COVID-19. The repertoires were released in a freely available public database meant as a resource for research on the immune response to SARS-CoV-2. Samples were obtained from the ongoing ImmuneRACE study (first 160 participants) and from over 1,000 subjects provided by 6 global collaborators. A de-identified subject ID, COVID-19 status, age in years and sex were almost always included in the sample metadata. Where HLA class I and class II types were available, the types were taken from metadata supplied by the sample provider, not from assay-based typing.

Samples from volunteer blood donors who had recovered from COVID-19 were contributed by a second Seattle source. Collaborating institutions collected whole blood in K2EDTA tubes following their own protocols. For TCRbeta analysis, collaborators shipped samples as frozen whole blood, isolated PBMCs, or DNA extracted from either of those sample types. The paper as a whole reports these results and caveats: The amount of clinical and demographic metadata varied by source and participant and was provided uncurated.

Cut back by 5 bases and 2 bases, the V and J ends lie 16 bases apart. Sequences MDHEN (CDR1) and SYDVKM (CDR2) are obtained from the germline V gene. The CDR3 contains 16 residues, cysteine and phenylalanine counted. The CDR3 DNA has 48 bases and is translated from base 1. About this clone: Its antigen is not yet known. Per-base qualities were not stored, and no clone one base away is much larger.

TCRbeta CDR3 regions were amplified from genomic DNA by means of the immunoSEQ Assay, a bias-controlled multiplex PCR. In the paper's pipeline: Within the assay, amplification of reference gene primers was used to estimate how many nucleated cells each sample contained. To quantify the absolute abundance of each unique TCRbeta CDR3 rearrangement, sequence reads were collapsed and filtered. For each sample, productive Simpson clonality was calculated as the square root of Simpson's diversity index over productive rearrangements. TCRdb provides this immuneACCESS table in a form limited to in-frame rearrangements. Some clones are lacking; in checked studies, under half of them reflect an unresolved V gene, and why the rest are absent is not known. V and J calls and clone size are given by that table; D and trimming were obtained from the DNA. The sample includes hundreds of thousands of clones, with around 90% observed a single time. The ten largest clones capture around 7.2% of the sample.

The receptor was isolated from a man aged 60 to 69 who had recovered from COVID-19. Sequenced sample: peripheral blood. The chain is assembled from TRBV28 and TRBJ1-3; the D gene cannot be resolved reliably. The CDR3 sequence is CASSGSYLGPGNTIYF. The DNA sequence is as follows: TGTGCCAGCAGTGGGAGCTATCTAGGTCCTGGAAACACCATATATTTT. With all but the CDR3 taken from the reference TRBV28 and TRBJ1-3 genes, the full variable domain is: DVKVTQSSRYLVKRTGEKVFLECVQDMDHENMFWYRQDPGLGLRLIYFSYDVKMKEKGDIPEGYSVSREKKERFSLILESASTNQTSMYLCASSGSYLGPGNTIYFGEGSWLTVV.